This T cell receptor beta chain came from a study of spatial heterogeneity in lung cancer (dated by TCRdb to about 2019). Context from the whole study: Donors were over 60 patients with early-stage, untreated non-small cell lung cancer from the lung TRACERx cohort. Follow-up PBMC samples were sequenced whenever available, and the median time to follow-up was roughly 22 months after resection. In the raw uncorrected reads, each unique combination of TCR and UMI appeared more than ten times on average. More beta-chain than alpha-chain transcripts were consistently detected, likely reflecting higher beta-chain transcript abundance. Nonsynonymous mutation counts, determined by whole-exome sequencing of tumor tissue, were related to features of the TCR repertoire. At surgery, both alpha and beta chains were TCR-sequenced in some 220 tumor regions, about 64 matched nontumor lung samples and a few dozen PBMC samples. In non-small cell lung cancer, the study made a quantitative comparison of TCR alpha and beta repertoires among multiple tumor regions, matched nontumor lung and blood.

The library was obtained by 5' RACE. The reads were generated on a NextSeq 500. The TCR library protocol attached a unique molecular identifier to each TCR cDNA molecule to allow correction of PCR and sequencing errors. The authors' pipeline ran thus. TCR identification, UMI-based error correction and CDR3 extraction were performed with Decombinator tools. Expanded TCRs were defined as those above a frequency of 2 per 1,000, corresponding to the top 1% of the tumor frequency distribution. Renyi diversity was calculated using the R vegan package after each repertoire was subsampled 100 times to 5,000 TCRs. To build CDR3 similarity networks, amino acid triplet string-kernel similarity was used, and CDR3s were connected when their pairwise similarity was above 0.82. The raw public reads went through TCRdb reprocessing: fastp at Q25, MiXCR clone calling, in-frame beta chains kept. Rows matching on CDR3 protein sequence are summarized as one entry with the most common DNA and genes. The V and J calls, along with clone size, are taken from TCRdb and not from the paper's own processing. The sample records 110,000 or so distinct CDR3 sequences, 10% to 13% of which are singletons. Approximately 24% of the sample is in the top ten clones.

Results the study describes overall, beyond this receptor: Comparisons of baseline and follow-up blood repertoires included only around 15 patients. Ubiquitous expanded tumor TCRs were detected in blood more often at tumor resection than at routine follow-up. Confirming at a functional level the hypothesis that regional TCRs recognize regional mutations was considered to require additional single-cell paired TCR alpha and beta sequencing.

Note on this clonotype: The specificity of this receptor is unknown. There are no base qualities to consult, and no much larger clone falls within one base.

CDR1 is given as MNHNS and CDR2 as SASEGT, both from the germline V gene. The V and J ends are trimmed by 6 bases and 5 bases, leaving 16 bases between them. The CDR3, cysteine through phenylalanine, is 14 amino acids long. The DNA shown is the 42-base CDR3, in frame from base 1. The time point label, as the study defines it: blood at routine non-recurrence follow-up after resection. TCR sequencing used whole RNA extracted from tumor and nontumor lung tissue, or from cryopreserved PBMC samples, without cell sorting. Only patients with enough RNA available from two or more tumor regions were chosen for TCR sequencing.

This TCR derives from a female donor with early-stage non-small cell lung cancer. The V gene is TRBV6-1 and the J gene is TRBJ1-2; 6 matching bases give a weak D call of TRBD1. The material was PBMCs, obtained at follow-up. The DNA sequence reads TGTGCCAGCAGCCACGCAGGGGAATGGTATGGCTACACCTTC. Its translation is CASSHAGEWYGYTF.